Sequencing of this T cell receptor (beta chain) was carried out in a study of cytomegalovirus exposure and HLA in healthy donors. Overall study context: T cells numbering around 190 million yielded roughly 120 million unique TCR beta sequences in an earlier analysis.

PCR was performed using 60 Vbeta and 13 Jbeta primers. Only in-frame clones appear in the TCRdb table, and some are missing; sequencing was by immunoSEQ multiplex PCR. The repertoire holds about 130,000 clones, with around 70% as singletons. Overall study results and limits: HLA alleles were associated with 16,000 or so TCR beta sequences in a later analysis at 0.05 false discovery rate.

The CDR3 consists of 16 residues. After removal of 5 bases from V and 0 bases from J, the junction contained 6 bases not matched to a gene. Looked up from germline, CDR1 is LNHDA and CDR2 is SQIVND (reference sequence). Concerning this clone itself: Antigen: not known.

V gene TRBV19 combines with J gene TRBJ2-1, with 8 bases fitting TRBD1. The source of this sequence is a woman aged 60-70 years in good health and CMV-seropositive. Sequenced: PBMCs. CDR3 sequence (DNA): TGTGCCAGTAGTGGTCGACAGGGGAGCTCCTACAATGAGCAGTTCTTC. Translation gives CASSGRQGSSYNEQFF. The full variable domain, with the rest looked up from reference TRBV19 and TRBJ2-1, is DGGITQSPKYLFRKEGQNVTLSCEQNLNHDAMYWYRQDPGQGLRLIYYSQIVNDFQKGDIAEGYSVSREKKESFPLTVTSAQKNPTAFYLCASSGRQGSSYNEQFFGPGTRLTVL.